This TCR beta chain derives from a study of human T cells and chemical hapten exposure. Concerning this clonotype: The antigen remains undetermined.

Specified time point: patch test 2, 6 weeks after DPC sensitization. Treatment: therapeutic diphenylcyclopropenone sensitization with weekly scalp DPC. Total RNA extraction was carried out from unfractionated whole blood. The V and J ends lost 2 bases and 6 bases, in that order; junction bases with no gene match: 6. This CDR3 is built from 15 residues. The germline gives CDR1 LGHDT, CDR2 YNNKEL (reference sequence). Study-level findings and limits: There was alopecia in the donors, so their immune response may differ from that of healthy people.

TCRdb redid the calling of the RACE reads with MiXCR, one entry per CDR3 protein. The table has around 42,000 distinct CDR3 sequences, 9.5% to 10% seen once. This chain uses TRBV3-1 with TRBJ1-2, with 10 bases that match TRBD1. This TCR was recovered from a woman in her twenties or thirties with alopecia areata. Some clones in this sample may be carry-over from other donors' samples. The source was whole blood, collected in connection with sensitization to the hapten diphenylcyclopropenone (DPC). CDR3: CASSQLDRGLNGYTF. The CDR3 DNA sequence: TGTGCCAGCAGCCAATTAGACAGGGGGCTGAATGGCTACACCTTC.